The T cell receptor beta chain under discussion was sequenced for a study of human T cells and chemical hapten exposure. Study-wide context: Subjects had 2% DPC placed on around 2 cm by around 2 cm of upper inner arm skin for sensitization.

Regarding time point: patch test 2, 6 weeks after DPC sensitization. Indicated treatment: therapeutic diphenylcyclopropenone sensitization with weekly scalp DPC. The germline CDR1 and CDR2 sequences are LGHNA and YSLEER. The V gene lost 4 bases and the J gene lost 3 bases, with 9 bases spanning the gap. This CDR3 is 13 amino acids long. During construction of the library, unique molecular identifiers were attached to individual cDNA molecules for quantitative, reproducible TCR counting. In the study's own analysis: Per-sample TCR counts ranged from roughly 20,000 to 700,000, median about 90,000. TCRdb fed the RACE reads into MiXCR, producing one record per CDR3 protein. These V and J calls are TCRdb output, not the study's own analysis. This table holds approximately 92,000 distinct CDR3 sequences, roughly 11% found once. This clonotype was recorded at least ten times.

Sequenced here: whole blood, sampled in connection with sensitization to the hapten diphenylcyclopropenone (DPC). The TCR originated in a woman aged 40 to 50 with alopecia areata. Some clones in this sample may be carry-over from other donors' samples. This chain joins TRBV4-3 and TRBJ1-1, with D hard to call. Written as DNA, the CDR3 is TGCGCCAGCAGCCTGGGATCGTACACTGAAGCTTTCTTT. This translates into CASSLGSYTEAFF.